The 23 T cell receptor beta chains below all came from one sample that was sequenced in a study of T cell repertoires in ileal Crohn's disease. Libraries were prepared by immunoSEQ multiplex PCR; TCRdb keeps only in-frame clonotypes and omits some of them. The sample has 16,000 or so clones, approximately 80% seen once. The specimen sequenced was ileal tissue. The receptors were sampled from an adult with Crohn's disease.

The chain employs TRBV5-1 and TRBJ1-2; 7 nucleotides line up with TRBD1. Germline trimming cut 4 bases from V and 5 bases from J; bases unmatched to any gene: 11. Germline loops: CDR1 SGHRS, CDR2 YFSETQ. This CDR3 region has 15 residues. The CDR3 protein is CASSSRDPGGYGYTF. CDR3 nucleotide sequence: TGCGCCAGCAGCAGCCGGGACCCAGGGGGGTATGGCTACACCTTC.

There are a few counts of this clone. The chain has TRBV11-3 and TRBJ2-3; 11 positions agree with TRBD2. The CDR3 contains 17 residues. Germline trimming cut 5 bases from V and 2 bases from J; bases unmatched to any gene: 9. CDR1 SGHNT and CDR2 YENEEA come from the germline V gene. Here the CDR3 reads CASSKTTSGIDTDTQYF. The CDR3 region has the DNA TGTGCCAGCAGCAAAACGACTAGCGGGATAGACACAGATACGCAGTATTTT.

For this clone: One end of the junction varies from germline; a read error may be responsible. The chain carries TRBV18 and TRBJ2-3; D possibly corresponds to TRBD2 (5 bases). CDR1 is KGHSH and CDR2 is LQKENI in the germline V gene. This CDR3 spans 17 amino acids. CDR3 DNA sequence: TGTGCCAGCTCCCCACCCCGTAGAGGGCGGTATACAGATACGCAGTATTTT. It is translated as CASSPPRRGRYTDTQYF.

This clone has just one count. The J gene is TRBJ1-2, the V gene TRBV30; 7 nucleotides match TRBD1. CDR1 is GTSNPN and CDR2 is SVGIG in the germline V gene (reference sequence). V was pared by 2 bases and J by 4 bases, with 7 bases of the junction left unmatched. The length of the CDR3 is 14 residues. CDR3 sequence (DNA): TGTGCCTGGAGTACGCCGGGACAGTTCTATGGCTACACCTTC. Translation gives CAWSTPGQFYGYTF.

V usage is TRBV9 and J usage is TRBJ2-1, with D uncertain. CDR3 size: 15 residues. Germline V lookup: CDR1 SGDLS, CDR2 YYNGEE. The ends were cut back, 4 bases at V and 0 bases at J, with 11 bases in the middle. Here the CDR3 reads CASSPYESSYNEQFF. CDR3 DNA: TGTGCCAGCAGCCCTTATGAGAGCTCCTACAATGAGCAGTTCTTC.

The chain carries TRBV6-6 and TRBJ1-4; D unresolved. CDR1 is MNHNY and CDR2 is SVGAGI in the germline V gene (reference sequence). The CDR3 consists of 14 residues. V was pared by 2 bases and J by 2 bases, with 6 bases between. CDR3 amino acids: CASSYPQTNEKLFF. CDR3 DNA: TGTGCCAGCAGTTACCCTCAGACTAATGAAAAACTGTTTTTT.

In nucleotides, the CDR3 is TGTGCCAGTAAGAGGGCAGAACTCAATCAGCCCCAGCATTTT. It is translated as CASKRAELNQPQHF. The chain couples TRBV19 to TRBJ1-5, with unresolved D. Germline lookup yields CDR1 LNHDA and CDR2 SQIVND (reference sequence). Trimming removed 7 bases at V and 3 bases at J, with 13 bases between. This CDR3 contains 14 residues.

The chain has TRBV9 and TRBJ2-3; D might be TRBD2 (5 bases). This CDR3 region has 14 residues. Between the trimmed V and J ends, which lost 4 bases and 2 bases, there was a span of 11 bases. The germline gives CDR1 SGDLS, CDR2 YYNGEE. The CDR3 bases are TGTGCCAGCAGCTTGTCTAGCATCACAGATACGCAGTATTTT. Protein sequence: CASSLSSITDTQYF.

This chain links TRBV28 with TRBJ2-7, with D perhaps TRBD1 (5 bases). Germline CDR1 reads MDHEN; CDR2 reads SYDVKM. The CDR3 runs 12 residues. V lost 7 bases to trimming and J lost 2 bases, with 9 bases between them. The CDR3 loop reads CASTDRAYEQYF. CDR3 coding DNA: TGTGCCAGCACAGACAGAGCCTACGAGCAGTACTTC. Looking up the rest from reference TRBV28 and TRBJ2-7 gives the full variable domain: DVKVTQSSRYLVKRTGEKVFLECVQDMDHENMFWYRQDPGLGLRLIYFSYDVKMKEKGDIPEGYSVSREKKERFSLILESASTNQTSMYLCASTDRAYEQYFGPGTRLTVT.

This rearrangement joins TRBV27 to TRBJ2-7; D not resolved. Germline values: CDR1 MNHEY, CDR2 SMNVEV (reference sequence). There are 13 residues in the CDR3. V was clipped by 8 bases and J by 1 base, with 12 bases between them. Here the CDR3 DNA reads TGTGCCAGCGAGAACCAGGATTCCTACGAGCAGTACGTC. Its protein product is CASENQDSYEQYV.

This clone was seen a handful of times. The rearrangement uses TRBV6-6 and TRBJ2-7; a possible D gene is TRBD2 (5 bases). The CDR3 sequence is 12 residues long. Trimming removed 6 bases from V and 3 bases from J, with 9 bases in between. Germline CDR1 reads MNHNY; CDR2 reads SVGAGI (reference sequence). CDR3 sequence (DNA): TGTGCCAGCAGAGGACTGGGCTACGAGCAGTACTTC. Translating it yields CASRGLGYEQYF.

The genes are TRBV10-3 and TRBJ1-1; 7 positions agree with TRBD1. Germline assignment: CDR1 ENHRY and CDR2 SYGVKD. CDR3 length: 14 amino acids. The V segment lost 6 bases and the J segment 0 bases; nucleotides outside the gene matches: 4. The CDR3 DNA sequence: TGTGCCATCAGCCAACAGGGGCTGAACACTGAAGCTTTCTTT. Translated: CAISQQGLNTEAFF.

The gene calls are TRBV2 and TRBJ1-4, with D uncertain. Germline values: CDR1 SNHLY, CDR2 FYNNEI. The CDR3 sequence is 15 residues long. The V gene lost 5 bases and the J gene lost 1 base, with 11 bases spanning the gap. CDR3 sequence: CASSPSRGTNEKLFF. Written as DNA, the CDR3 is TGTGCCAGCAGTCCCAGCCGGGGAACTAATGAAAAACTGTTTTTT.

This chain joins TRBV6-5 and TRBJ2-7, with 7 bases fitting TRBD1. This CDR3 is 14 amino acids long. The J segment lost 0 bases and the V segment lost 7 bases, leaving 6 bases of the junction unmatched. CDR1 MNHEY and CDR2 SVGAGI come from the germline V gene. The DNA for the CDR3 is TGTGCCAGCAACAGGGACAGCATCTCCTACGAGCAGTACTTC. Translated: CASNRDSISYEQYF.

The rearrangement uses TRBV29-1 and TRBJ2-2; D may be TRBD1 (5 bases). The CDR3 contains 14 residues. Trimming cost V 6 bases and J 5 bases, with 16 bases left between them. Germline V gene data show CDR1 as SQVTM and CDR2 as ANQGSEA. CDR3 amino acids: CSVGHNSGTGELFF. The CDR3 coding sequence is TGCAGCGTAGGACACAACTCTGGGACCGGGGAGCTGTTTTTT.

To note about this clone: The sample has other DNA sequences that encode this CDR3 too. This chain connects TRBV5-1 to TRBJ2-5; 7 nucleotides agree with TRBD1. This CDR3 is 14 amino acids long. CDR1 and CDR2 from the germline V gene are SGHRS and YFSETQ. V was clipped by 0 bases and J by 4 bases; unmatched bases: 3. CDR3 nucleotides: TGCGCCAGCAGCTTGGGACAGGGTGGAGAGACCCAGTACTTC. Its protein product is CASSLGQGGETQYF. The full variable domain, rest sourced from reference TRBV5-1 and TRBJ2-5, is KAGVTQTPRYLIKTRGQQVTLSCSPISGHRSVSWYQQTPGQGLQFLFEYFSETQRNKGNFPGRFSGRQFSNSRSEMNVSTLELGDSALYLCASSLGQGGETQYFGPGTRLLVL.

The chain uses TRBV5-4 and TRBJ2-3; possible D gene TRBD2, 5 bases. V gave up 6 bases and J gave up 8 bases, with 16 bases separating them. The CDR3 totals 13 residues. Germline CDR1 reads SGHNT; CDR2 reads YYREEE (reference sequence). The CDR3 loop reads CASTLPREATQYF. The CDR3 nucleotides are TGTGCCAGCACCCTACCCCGGGAAGCTACGCAGTATTTT.

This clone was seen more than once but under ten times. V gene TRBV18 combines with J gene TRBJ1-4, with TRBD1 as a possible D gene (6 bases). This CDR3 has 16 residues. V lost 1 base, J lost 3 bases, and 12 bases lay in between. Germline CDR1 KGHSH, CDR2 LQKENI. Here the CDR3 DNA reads TGTGCCAGCTCACCACGGACAGATAAGGCTAATGAAAAACTGTTTTTT. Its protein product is CASSPRTDKANEKLFF.

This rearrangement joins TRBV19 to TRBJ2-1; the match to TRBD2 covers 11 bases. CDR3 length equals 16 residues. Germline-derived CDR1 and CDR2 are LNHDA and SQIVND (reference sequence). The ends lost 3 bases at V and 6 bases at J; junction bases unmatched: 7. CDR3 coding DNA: TGTGCCAGTAGTATGGGTAGCGGGGGGGCAGTCAATGAGCAGTTCTTC. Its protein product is CASSMGSGGAVNEQFF.

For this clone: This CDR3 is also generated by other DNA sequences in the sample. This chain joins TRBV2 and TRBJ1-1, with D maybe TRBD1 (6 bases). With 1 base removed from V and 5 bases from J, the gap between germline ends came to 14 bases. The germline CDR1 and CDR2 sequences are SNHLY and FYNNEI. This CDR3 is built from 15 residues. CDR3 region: CASSEVSVRGTEAFF. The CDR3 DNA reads TGTGCCAGCAGTGAAGTGAGCGTCAGGGGAACTGAAGCTTTCTTT.

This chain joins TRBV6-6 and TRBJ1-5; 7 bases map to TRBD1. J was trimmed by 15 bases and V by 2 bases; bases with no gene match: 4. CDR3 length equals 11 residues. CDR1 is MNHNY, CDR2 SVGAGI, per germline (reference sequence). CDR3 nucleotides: TGTGCCAGCAGTTACGACAGGGTGAGGCATTTT. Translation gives CASSYDRVRHF.

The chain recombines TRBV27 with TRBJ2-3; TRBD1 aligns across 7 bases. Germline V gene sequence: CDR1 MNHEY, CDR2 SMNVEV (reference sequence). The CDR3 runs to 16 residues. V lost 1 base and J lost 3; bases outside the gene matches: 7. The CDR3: CASSLFEGASTDTQYF. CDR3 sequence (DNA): TGTGCCAGCAGTTTATTTGAGGGGGCATCAACAGATACGCAGTATTTT.

CDR3 DNA: TGTGCCAGCAGAGATCAGCGGGCTAGCACAGATACGCAGTATTTT. It translates to CASRDQRASTDTQYF. The chain has TRBV5-4 and TRBJ2-3, with a weak D call TRBD2 (6 bases). V lost 5 bases and J lost 0, with 13 bases in between. The CDR3 is 15 residues long. CDR1 and CDR2 from the germline V gene are SGHNT and YYREEE (reference sequence).